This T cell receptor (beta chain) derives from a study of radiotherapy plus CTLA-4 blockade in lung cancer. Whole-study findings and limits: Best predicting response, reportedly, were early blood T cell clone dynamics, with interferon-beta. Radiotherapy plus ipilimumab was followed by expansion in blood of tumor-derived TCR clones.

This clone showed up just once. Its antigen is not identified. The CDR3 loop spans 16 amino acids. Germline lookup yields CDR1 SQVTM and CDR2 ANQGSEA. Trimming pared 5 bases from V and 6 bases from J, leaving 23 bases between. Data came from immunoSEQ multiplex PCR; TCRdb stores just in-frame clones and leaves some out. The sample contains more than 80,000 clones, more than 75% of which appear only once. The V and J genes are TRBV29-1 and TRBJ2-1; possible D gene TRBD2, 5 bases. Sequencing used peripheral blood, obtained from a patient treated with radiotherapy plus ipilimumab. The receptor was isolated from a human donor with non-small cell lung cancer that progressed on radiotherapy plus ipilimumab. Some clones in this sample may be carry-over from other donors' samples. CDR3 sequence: CSVRIRAGSNFNEQFF. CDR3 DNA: TGCAGCGTTAGAATTCGGGCGGGTAGTAACTTCAATGAGCAGTTCTTC.